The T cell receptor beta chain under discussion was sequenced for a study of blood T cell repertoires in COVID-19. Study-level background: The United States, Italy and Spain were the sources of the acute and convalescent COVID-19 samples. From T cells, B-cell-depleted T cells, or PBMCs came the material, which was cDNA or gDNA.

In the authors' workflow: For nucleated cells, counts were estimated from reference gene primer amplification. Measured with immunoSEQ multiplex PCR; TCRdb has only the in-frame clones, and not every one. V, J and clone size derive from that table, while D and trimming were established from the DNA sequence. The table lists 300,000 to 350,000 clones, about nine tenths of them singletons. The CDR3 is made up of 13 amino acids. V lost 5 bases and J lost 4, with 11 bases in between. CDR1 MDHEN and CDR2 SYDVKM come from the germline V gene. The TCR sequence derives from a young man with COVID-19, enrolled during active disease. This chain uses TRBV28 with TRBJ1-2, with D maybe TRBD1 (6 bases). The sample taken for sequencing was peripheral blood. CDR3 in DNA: TGTGCCAGCAGTCCACAGGGTCTCTATGGCTACACCTTC. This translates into CASSPQGLYGYTF.